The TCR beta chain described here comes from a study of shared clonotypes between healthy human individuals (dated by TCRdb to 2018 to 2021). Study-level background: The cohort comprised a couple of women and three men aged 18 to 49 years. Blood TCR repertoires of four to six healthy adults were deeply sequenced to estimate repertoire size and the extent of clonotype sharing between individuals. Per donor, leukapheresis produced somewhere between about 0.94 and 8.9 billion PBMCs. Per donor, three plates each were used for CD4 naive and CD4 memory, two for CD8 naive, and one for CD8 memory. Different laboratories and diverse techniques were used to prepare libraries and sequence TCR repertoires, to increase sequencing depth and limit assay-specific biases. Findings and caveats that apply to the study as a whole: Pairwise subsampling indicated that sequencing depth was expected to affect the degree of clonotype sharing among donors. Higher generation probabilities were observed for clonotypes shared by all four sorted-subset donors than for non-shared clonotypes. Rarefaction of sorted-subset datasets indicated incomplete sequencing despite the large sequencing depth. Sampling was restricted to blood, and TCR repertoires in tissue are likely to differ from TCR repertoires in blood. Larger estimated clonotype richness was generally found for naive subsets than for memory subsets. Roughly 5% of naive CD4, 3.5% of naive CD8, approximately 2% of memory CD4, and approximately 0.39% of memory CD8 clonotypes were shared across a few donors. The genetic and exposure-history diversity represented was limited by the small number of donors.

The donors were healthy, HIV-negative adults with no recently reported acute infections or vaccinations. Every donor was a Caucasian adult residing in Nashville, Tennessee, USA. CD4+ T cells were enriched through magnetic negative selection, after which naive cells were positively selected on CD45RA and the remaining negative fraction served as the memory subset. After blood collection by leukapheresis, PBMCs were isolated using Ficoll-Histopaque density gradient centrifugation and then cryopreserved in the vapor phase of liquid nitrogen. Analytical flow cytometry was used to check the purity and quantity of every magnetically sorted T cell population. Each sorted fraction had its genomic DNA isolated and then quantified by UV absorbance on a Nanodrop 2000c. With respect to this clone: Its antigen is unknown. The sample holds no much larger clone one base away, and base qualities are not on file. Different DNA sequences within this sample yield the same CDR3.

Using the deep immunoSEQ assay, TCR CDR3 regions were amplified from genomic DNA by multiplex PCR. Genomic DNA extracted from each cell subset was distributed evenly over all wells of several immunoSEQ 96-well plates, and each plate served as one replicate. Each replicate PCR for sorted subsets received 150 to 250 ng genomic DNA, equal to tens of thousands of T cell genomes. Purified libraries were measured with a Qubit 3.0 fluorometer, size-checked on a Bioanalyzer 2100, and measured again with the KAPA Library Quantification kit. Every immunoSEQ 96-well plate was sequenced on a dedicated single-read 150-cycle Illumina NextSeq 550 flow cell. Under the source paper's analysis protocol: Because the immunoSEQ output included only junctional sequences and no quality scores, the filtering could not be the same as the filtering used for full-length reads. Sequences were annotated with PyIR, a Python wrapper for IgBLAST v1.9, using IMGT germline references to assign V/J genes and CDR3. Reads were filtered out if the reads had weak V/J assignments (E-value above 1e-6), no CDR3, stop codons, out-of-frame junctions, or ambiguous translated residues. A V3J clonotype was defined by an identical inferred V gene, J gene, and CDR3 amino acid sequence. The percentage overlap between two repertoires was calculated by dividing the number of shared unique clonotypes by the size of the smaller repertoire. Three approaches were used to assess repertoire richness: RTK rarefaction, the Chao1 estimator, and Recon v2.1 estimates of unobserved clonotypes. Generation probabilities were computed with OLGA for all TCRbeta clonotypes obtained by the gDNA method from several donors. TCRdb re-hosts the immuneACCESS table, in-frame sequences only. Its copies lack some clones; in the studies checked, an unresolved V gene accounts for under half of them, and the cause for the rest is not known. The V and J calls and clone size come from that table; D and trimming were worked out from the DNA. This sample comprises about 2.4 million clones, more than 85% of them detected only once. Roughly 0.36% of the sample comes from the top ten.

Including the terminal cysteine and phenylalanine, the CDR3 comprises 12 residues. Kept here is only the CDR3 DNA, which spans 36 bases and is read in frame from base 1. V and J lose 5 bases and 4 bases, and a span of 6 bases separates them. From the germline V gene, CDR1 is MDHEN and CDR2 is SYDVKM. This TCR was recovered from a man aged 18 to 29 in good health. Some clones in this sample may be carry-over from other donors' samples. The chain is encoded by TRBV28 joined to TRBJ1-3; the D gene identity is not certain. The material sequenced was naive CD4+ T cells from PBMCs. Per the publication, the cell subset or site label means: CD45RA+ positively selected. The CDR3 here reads CASSTPGNTIYF. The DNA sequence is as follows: TGTGCCAGCAGTACTCCGGGAAACACCATATATTTT.